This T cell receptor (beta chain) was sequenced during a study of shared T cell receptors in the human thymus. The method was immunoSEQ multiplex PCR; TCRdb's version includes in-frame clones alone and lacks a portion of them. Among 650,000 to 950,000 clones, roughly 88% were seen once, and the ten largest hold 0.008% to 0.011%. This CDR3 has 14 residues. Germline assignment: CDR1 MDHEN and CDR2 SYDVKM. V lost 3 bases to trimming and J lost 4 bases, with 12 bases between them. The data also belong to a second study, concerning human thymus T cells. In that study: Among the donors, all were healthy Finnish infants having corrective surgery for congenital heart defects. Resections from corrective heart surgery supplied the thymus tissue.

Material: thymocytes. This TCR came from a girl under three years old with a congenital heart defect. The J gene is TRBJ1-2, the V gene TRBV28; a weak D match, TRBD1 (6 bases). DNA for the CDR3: TGTGCCAGCAGTTTCGCGGGGGGCGCCTATGGCTACACCTTC. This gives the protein CASSFAGGAYGYTF.